The rows below give T cell receptor beta chains drawn from one sample of a study of shared clonotypes between healthy human individuals. Profiled with immunoSEQ multiplex PCR; TCRdb holds only in-frame clones, not every one. The repertoire includes about 1.5 million clones, approximately 97% of them detected once, and 0.95% to 1.5% sits in the top ten. The sequenced material came from naive CD4+ T cells sorted from blood. The receptors shown here come from a man aged 30 to 39 in good health. Both conserved end residues are part of each CDR3. A D gene is named only where the DNA matches it firmly. Part of the rows lack a size; the others show once, few, many or a class for expanded clones.

cdr3_aa,cdr3_nt,clone_size,cdr3_length,j_call,d_call,v_call
CASRASGPNTGELFF,TGTGCCAGCAGGGCTAGCGGGCCTAACACCGGGGAGCTGTTTTTT,.,15,TRBJ2-2,TRBD2,TRBV5-4
CASSFRGEQFF,TGTGCCAGCAGCTTCAGGGGAGAGCAGTTCTTC,.,11,TRBJ2-1,.,TRBV5-8
CASSQRLAWEGGEKLFF,TGCGCCAGCAGCCAAAGATTGGCTTGGGAGGGAGGTGAAAAACTGTTTTTT,.,17,TRBJ1-4,.,TRBV4-3
CASSRDEAYEQYF,TGTGCCAGCAGCCGGGACGAAGCCTACGAGCAGTACTTC,.,13,TRBJ2-7,.,TRBV2
CASSRGPNQPQHF,TGTGCCAGCTCCCGAGGGCCAAATCAGCCCCAGCATTTT,.,13,TRBJ1-5,.,TRBV18
CASSRRDEQFF,TGTGCCAGCAGCCGCAGGGATGAGCAGTTCTTC,.,11,TRBJ2-1,.,TRBV6-5
CASSDRLARRRFF,TGTGCCAGCAGTGATCGGTTGGCCAGGCGCAGGTTCTTC,.,13,TRBJ2-1,.,TRBV25-1
CATLGEKLFF,TGTGCCACCTTGGGGGAAAAACTGTTTTTT,.,10,TRBJ1-4,.,TRBV15
CAITDTRKTDTQYF,TGTGCCATCACCGACACTAGGAAGACAGATACGCAGTATTTT,.,14,TRBJ2-3,.,TRBV10-3
CASSHRGLDEKLFF,TGTGCCAGCAGCCACAGGGGGCTCGATGAAAAACTGTTTTTT,once,14,TRBJ1-4,TRBD1,TRBV5-4
CAIRRAGEAGELFF,TGTGCCATCAGGCGAGCGGGAGAGGCCGGGGAGCTGTTTTTT,.,14,TRBJ2-2,TRBD2,TRBV10-3
CASSGQGANEKLFF,TGCGCCAGCAGCGGACAGGGGGCTAATGAAAAACTGTTTTTT,.,14,TRBJ1-4,TRBD1,TRBV5-1
CASSRPGTGDHGYTF,TGTGCCAGCTCTCGTCCCGGGACAGGGGACCATGGCTACACCTTC,.,15,TRBJ1-2,TRBD1,TRBV18
CSVYSGVKPDTQYF,TGCAGCGTTTACAGCGGAGTAAAACCTGATACGCAGTATTTT,.,14,TRBJ2-3,.,TRBV29-1
CASSPRSGEQYF,TGTGCCAGCAGCCCAAGGTCCGGGGAGCAGTACTTC,once,12,TRBJ2-7,.,TRBV9
CASSSGSGKLFF,TGTGCCAGCAGCTCCGGGAGCGGAAAACTGTTTTTT,once,12,TRBJ1-4,.,TRBV28
CSVIQGQETQYF,TGCAGCGTTATACAGGGTCAAGAGACCCAGTACTTC,.,12,TRBJ2-5,.,TRBV29-1
CASSLGQGVNEKLFF,TGTGCCAGCAGCTTAGGGCAGGGGGTTAATGAAAAACTGTTTTTT,.,15,TRBJ1-4,TRBD1,TRBV7-9
CASANQFATNEKLFF,TGTGCCAGCGCTAATCAGTTTGCAACTAATGAAAAACTGTTTTTT,.,15,TRBJ1-4,.,TRBV7-2
CASSSTWTGNEQYF,TGTGCCAGCAGCTCAACCTGGACAGGGAATGAGCAGTACTTC,.,14,TRBJ2-7,TRBD1,TRBV7-2
CASRSTLPDYEQYF,TGTGCCAGCAGGTCAACCCTGCCAGACTACGAGCAGTACTTC,once,14,TRBJ2-7,.,TRBV5-4
CASSPEEGAAAFF,TGTGCCAGCTCACCAGAGGAGGGGGCCGCGGCTTTCTTT,.,13,TRBJ1-1,TRBD1,TRBV18
CASSEQVNTEAFF,TGTGCCAGCAGTGAGCAGGTGAACACTGAAGCTTTCTTT,few,13,TRBJ1-1,.,TRBV2
CASSMGQLQETQYF,TGTGCCAGCAGCATGGGACAGCTCCAAGAGACCCAGTACTTC,.,14,TRBJ2-5,TRBD1,TRBV9
CASSIVRAHYNEQFF,TGTGCCAGTAGTATAGTCAGGGCCCATTACAATGAGCAGTTCTTC,.,15,TRBJ2-1,.,TRBV19
CASSQSGTGDEKLFF,TGTGCCAGCAGTCAGAGCGGGACAGGGGATGAAAAACTGTTTTTT,.,15,TRBJ1-4,TRBD1,TRBV6-6